The 16 T cell receptor beta chains given below trace back to one sample, sequenced in a study of cytomegalovirus exposure and HLA in healthy donors. With 60 Vbeta and 13 Jbeta primers, the PCR was carried out. Clones were read by immunoSEQ multiplex PCR, and TCRdb kept only the in-frame ones, dropping some. This sample contains approximately 100,000 clones. The sequenced material came from PBMCs. These receptors were obtained from a man aged 35 to 55 in good health and CMV-seronegative.

Points on this clone: Other DNA sequences in this sample translate to the same CDR3. The chain uses TRBV28 and TRBJ2-2, with 8 bases that match TRBD1. The J segment lost 6 bases and the V segment lost 2 bases, leaving 2 bases of the junction unmatched. CDR3 length: 14 amino acids. Germline values: CDR1 MDHEN, CDR2 SYDVKM. The CDR3 is CASSLVQGAGELFF. The CDR3, as DNA: TGTGCCAGCAGTTTAGTACAGGGGGCCGGGGAGCTGTTTTTT. The variable domain in full, with the rest retrieved from reference TRBV28 and TRBJ2-2, is DVKVTQSSRYLVKRTGEKVFLECVQDMDHENMFWYRQDPGLGLRLIYFSYDVKMKEKGDIPEGYSVSREKKERFSLILESASTNQTSMYLCASSLVQGAGELFFGEGSRLTVL.

Of note for this clone: It is likely a read error, because the conserved phenylalanine at the end of the CDR3 is missing. The chain couples TRBV6-5 to TRBJ2-7; 7 bases line up with TRBD2. The CDR3 has 12 amino acids. With V trimmed by 6 bases and J by 5 bases, 4 bases remained unmatched. CDR1 and CDR2 from the germline V gene are MNHEY and SVGAGI. The CDR3 coding sequence is TGTGCCAGCAGATTGACTAGCAACGAGCAGTACCTC. Amino acids: CASRLTSNEQYL.

V is TRBV5-6 and J is TRBJ1-1, with 7 bases matching TRBD1. Germline trimming cut 5 bases from V and 3 bases from J; bases unmatched to any gene: 4. Germline assignment: CDR1 SGHDT and CDR2 YYEEEE. CDR3 length equals 13 residues. The CDR3 nucleotides read TGTGCCAGCAGTCCGGACAGGTACACTGAAGCTTTCTTT. Protein sequence: CASSPDRYTEAFF.

The chain is built from TRBV7-9 and TRBJ1-3, with D perhaps TRBD1 (5 bases). The CDR3 has 18 amino acids. Germline CDR1 and CDR2: SEHNR and FQNEAQ (reference sequence). Trimming stripped 1 base from V and 0 bases from J, with 16 bases between. The CDR3 spells CASSLDQGSSSSGNTIYF. The DNA for the CDR3 is TGTGCCAGCAGCTTAGATCAGGGTTCAAGTAGCTCTGGAAACACCATATATTTT. Full variable domain (remainder filled in from reference TRBV7-9 and TRBJ1-3): DTGVSQNPRHKITKRGQNVTFRCDPISEHNRLYWYRQTLGQGPEFLTYFQNEAQLEKSRLLSDRFSAERPKGSFSTLEIQRTEQGDSAMYLCASSLDQGSSSSGNTIYFGEGSWLTVV.

The gene calls are TRBV7-2 and TRBJ2-1, with 11 bases matching TRBD2. The CDR3 runs to 15 residues. The germline V gene has CDR1 SGHTA and CDR2 FQGNSA. V shed 5 bases and J 5 bases; nucleotides not matched to a gene: 5. The CDR3 DNA sequence: TGTGCCAGCAGCAAGCTAGCGGGGGGCCACAATGAGCAGTTCTTC. Its protein product is CASSKLAGGHNEQFF.

The chain links TRBV11-2 to TRBJ1-1; possible D gene TRBD1, 5 bases. The V and J ends lost 5 bases and 7 bases respectively, with 17 bases between them. This CDR3 region has 14 residues. The germline V gene encodes CDR1 SGHAT and CDR2 FQNNGV. The CDR3 DNA is TGTGCCAGCAGCAAACGTACCGCAGGGATTGAAGCTTTCTTT. Translating it yields CASSKRTAGIEAFF.

The gene calls are TRBV18 and TRBJ2-7; D may be TRBD2 (5 bases). CDR3 size: 13 residues. Trimming removed 3 bases at V and 4 bases at J, with 10 bases between. The germline gives CDR1 KGHSH, CDR2 LQKENI. CDR3 DNA: TGTGCCAGCTCACCTGTCCCGGGATACGAGCAGTACTTC. Translating gives CASSPVPGYEQYF.

This rearrangement joins TRBV19 to TRBJ2-4; 10 bases match TRBD1. The V gene end was trimmed by 0 bases and the J gene end by 0 bases; junction bases not matched to a gene: 2. This CDR3 has 17 amino acids. Germline CDR1 reads LNHDA; CDR2 reads SQIVND (reference sequence). DNA of the CDR3: TGTGCCAGTAGTATAGAGGGACAGGGGAGAGCCAAAAACATTCAGTACTTC. This translates into CASSIEGQGRAKNIQYF.

CDR3 nucleotide sequence: TGCGCCAGCAGCTTGAAACAGGGTAACTATGGCTACACCTTC. This sequence encodes CASSLKQGNYGYTF. The chain employs TRBV5-1 and TRBJ1-2; TRBD1 is a possible D gene (6 bases). Germline V gives CDR1 SGHRS, CDR2 YFSETQ. Trimming removed 1 base at V and 1 base at J, with 8 bases between. This CDR3 spans 14 amino acids.

The CDR3 here is CASSLGAGFLSGANVLTF. In nucleotides, the CDR3 is TGTGCCAGCAGCTTAGGCGCAGGGTTCCTCTCTGGGGCCAACGTCCTGACTTTC. The chain is built from TRBV7-6 and TRBJ2-6; a possible D gene is TRBD1 (5 bases). Germline values: CDR1 SGHVS, CDR2 FNYEAQ. The CDR3 totals 18 residues. Deletions cut 1 base from V and 0 bases from J, with 13 bases between.

The chain carries TRBV9 and TRBJ2-7; 7 bases align to TRBD1. CDR1 SGDLS and CDR2 YYNGEE come from the germline V gene. Losses at the gene ends were 6 bases for V and 0 bases for J; bases not matched to a gene: 6. The CDR3 sequence is 14 residues long. Written as DNA, the CDR3 is TGTGCCAGCACCCCCCGGGACAGCTCCTACGAGCAGTACTTC. This gives the protein CASTPRDSSYEQYF.

J is TRBJ1-1 and V is TRBV5-1; D may be TRBD1 (6 bases). Between the trimmed V and J ends, which lost 4 bases and 0 bases, there was a span of 10 bases. CDR3 size: 14 residues. CDR1 is SGHRS and CDR2 is YFSETQ in the germline V gene. The CDR3 region is CASSAGQLNTEAFF. In nucleotides, the CDR3 is TGCGCCAGCAGCGCCGGACAGCTGAACACTGAAGCTTTCTTT.

This rearrangement joins TRBV19 to TRBJ1-5; D uncertain. Trimming shortened V by 10 bases and J by 6 bases, and 13 bases separated the two germline ends. The CDR3 length is 12 residues. Per the germline V gene, CDR1 is LNHDA and CDR2 is SQIVND (reference sequence). CDR3 DNA sequence: TGTGCCACCCAGGACTTAGGTCAGCCCCAGCATTTT. Translating gives CATQDLGQPQHF.

The chain is built from TRBV20-1 and TRBJ2-1, with no clear D. V was pared by 3 bases and J by 7 bases, with 7 bases between. Germline CDR1 reads DFQATT; CDR2 reads SNEGSKA (reference sequence). The CDR3 runs to 11 residues. CDR3 DNA sequence: TGCAGTGCTAGCAATAGAAATGAGCAGTTCTTC. It specifies CSASNRNEQFF.

The chain combines TRBV27 with TRBJ2-2; 8 nucleotides agree with TRBD2. Trimming cost V 6 bases and J 5 bases; bases outside gene matches: 8. The CDR3 is made up of 15 amino acids. Germline assignment: CDR1 MNHEY and CDR2 SMNVEV (reference sequence). CDR3 protein: CASREFTSGTGELFF. The CDR3 nucleotides are TGTGCCAGCAGGGAGTTCACTAGCGGTACCGGGGAGCTGTTTTTT.

V gene TRBV10-3 combines with J gene TRBJ2-7; 10 nucleotides match TRBD1. The CDR3 totals 16 residues. Germline loops: CDR1 ENHRY, CDR2 SYGVKD. V dropped 3 bases and J dropped 4; count of bases not matched to a gene: 9. In DNA form, the CDR3 reads TGTGCCATCAGTGATGAAACCGGGACAGGGGCATACGAGCAGTACTTC. Its translation is CAISDETGTGAYEQYF.